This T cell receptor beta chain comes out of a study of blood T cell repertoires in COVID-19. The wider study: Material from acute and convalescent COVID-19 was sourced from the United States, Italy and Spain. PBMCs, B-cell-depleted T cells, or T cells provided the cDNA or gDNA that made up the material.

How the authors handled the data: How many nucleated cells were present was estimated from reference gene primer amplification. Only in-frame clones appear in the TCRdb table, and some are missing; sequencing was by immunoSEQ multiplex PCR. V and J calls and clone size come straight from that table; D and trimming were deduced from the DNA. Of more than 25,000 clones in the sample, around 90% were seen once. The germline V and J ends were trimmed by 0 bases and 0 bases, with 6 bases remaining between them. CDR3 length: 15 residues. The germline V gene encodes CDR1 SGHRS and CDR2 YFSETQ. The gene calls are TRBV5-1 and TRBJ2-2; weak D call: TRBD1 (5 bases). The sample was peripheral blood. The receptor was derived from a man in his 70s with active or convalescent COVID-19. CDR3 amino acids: CASSLGQSNTGELFF. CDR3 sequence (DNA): TGCGCCAGCAGCTTGGGACAGTCGAACACCGGGGAGCTGTTTTTT.